This is a list of T cell receptor beta chains from one sample in a study of T-cell reconstitution after alpha-beta-depleted transplantation in children. TCRdb independently ran MiXCR on the PCR reads; one entry per CDR3 protein. The sample lists about 580,000 distinct CDR3 sequences, roughly a quarter occurring once. Specimen: PBMCs, collected before TCRalphabeta/CD19-depleted stem cell transplant. Receptor source: a boy under two years old with Wiskott-Aldrich syndrome, due to receive a stem cell transplant. Each CDR3 is given with its conserved first and last residue. Fields, in order: D gene, V gene, clone size, J gene, CDR3 DNA, CDR3 protein. D genes are given only for firm matches. Clone sizes are given selectively: once, few, many, or a class where the clone is expanded.

NA	TRBV5-5	few	TRBJ2-3	TGTGCCAGCAGCTTGGTAGCAGGGCTAACAGATACGCAGTATTTT	CASSLVAGLTDTQYF
NA	TRBV12-3/TRBV12-4	NA	TRBJ2-3	TGTGCCAGCACTGAGGGTCTGGATACGCAGTATTTT	CASTEGLDTQYF
NA	TRBV5-6	few	TRBJ1-5	TGTGCCAGCAGCTTGGAATATGGGGACCCCCAGCATTTT	CASSLEYGDPQHF
NA	TRBV12-3/TRBV12-4	few	TRBJ2-5	TGTGCCAGCAGTTACAGGGCAGAGACCCAGTACTTC	CASSYRAETQYF
TRBD1	TRBV28	NA	TRBJ1-6	TGTGCCAGCAGTTACGGGACAGCAAGTGGTTCACCCCTCCACTTT	CASSYGTASGSPLHF
TRBD1	TRBV12-3/TRBV12-4	NA	TRBJ1-1	TGTGCCAGCAGTTTCACCGGGACAGGGCAAACTGAAGCTTTCTTT	CASSFTGTGQTEAFF
NA	TRBV28	few	TRBJ1-1	TGTGCCAGCAGTTTTGGGGGGGCGGACACTGAAGCTTTCTTT	CASSFGGADTEAFF
NA	TRBV12-3/TRBV12-4	many	TRBJ2-1	TGCGCCAGCAGCTTGGACAATGAGCAGTTCTTC	CASSLDNEQFF
NA	TRBV5-1	NA	TRBJ1-2	TGCGCCAGCAGCTTGCTGGGGGATTCGAGCTATGGCTACACCTTC	CASSLLGDSSYGYTF
TRBD2	TRBV7-9	NA	TRBJ2-1	TGTGCCAGCAGCACGCCTAGCGGGGCTTTCGACAATGAGCAGTTCTTC	CASSTPSGAFDNEQFF
NA	TRBV6-1	NA	TRBJ2-1	TGTGCCAGCACCAGGAATAACAATGAGCAGTTCTTC	CASTRNNNEQFF
NA	TRBV6-1	NA	TRBJ1-6	TGTGCCAGCACTCTGGTTCCTGGGTTAGGATCACCCCTCCACTTT	CASTLVPGLGSPLHF
NA	TRBV29-1	NA	TRBJ2-7	TGCAGCGTTGCTGGGGGTCCAGTCCCCTACGAGCAGTACTTC	CSVAGGPVPYEQYF
TRBD2	TRBV20-1	few	TRBJ2-1	TGCAGTGCCCCGGGACTAGGCATCTCCTACAATGAGCAGTTCTTC	CSAPGLGISYNEQFF
TRBD1	TRBV18	few	TRBJ1-2	TGTGCCAGCTCACCCCAGGGGGCATACTATGGCTACACCTTC	CASSPQGAYYGYTF
NA	TRBV21-1	NA	TRBJ2-3	TGTGCCAGCAGCGCCCGAGAACCGGATACGCAGTATTTT	CASSAREPDTQYF
TRBD2	TRBV7-9	few	TRBJ2-1	TGTGCCAGCAGCTTACCTAGCGGGAGATACAATGAGCAGTTCTTC	CASSLPSGRYNEQFF
NA	TRBV20-1	once	TRBJ2-7	TGCAGTGCTAGATCTGCTGGGGGGTACTCCTACGAGCAGTACTTC	CSARSAGGYSYEQYF
TRBD2	TRBV5-1	few	TRBJ2-3	TGCGCCAGCAGCTTGGCGACTAGCGGGAGTAAGAATACGCAGTATTTT	CASSLATSGSKNTQYF
NA	TRBV20-1	NA	TRBJ2-2	TGCAGTGCTAGAGCAAGGGGAGGAGACACCGGGGAGCTGTTTTTT	CSARARGGDTGELFF
NA	TRBV4-1	NA	TRBJ2-7	TGCGCCAGCAGCCACTACGGGGTCACCTACGAGCAGTACTTC	CASSHYGVTYEQYF
NA	TRBV7-9	few	TRBJ2-1	TGTGCCAGCACGAACAGGATCTCCTACAATGAGCAGTTCTTC	CASTNRISYNEQFF
NA	TRBV7-8	NA	TRBJ2-1	TGTGCCAGCAGCGGGGACCCGACGTACAATGAGCAGTTCTTC	CASSGDPTYNEQFF
NA	TRBV2	NA	TRBJ2-7	TGTGCCAGCAGTCCAGTGGGTAGCGGAAGGTCCTCCTACGAGCAGTACTTC	CASSPVGSGRSSYEQYF
NA	TRBV12-3/TRBV12-4	NA	TRBJ2-5	TGTGCCAGCAGTCCCCCGATAGGCAGGGCTCACCAAGAGACCCAGTACTTC	CASSPPIGRAHQETQYF
NA	TRBV18	once	TRBJ1-4	TGTGCCAGCTCACCAATAGGGGACCGGGGGAATGAAAAACTGTTTTTT	CASSPIGDRGNEKLFF
NA	TRBV7-8	many	TRBJ1-1	TGTGCCAGCAGCCAGACCACTGAAGCTTTCTTT	CASSQTTEAFF
TRBD2	TRBV12-3/TRBV12-4	few	TRBJ2-7	TGTGCCAGCAGTCATGGGACTAGCGGGAGCTCCTACGAGCAGTACTTC	CASSHGTSGSSYEQYF
TRBD1	TRBV11-1	NA	TRBJ2-5	TGTGCCAGCAGCCAAGGGGACAGCCCGCAAGAGACCCAGTACTTC	CASSQGDSPQETQYF
NA	TRBV7-2	NA	TRBJ2-1	TGTGCCAGCAGAAGGCGGATCGGCTACAATGAGCAGTTCTTC	CASRRRIGYNEQFF
NA	TRBV18	many	TRBJ1-4	TGTGCCAGCTCACCGACGCGGGAGCTTCCTAATGAAAAACTGTTTTTT	CASSPTRELPNEKLFF